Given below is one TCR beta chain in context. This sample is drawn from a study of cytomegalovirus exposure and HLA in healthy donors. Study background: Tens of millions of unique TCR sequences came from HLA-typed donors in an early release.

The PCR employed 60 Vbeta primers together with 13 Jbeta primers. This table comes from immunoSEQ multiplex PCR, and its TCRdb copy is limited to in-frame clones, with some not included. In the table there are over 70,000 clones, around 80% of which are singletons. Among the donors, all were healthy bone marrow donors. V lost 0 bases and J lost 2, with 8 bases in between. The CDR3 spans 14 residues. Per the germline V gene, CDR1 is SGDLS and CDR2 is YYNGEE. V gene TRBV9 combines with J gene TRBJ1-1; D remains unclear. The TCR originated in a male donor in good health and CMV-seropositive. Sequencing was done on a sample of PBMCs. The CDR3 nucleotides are TGTGCCAGCAGCGTAGCGGCGACAAACACTGAAGCTTTCTTT. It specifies CASSVAATNTEAFF.